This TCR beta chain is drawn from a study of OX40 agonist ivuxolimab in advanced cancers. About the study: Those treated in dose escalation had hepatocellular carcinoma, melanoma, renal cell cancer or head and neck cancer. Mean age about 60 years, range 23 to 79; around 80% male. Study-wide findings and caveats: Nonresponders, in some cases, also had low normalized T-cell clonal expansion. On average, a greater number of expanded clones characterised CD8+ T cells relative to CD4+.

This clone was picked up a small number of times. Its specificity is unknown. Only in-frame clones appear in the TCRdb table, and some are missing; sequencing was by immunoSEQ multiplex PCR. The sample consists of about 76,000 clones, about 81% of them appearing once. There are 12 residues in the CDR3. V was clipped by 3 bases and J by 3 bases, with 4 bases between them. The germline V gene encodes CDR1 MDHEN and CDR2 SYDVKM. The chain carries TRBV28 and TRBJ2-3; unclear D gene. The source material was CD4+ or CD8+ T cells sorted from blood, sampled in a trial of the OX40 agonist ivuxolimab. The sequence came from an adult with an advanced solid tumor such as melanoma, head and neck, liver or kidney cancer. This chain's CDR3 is CASSFRTDTQYF. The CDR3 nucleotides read TGTGCCAGCAGTTTTAGAACAGATACGCAGTATTTT.